These 29 T cell receptor beta chains originate from one sample sequenced in a study of shared clonotypes between healthy human individuals. This table comes from immunoSEQ multiplex PCR, and its TCRdb copy is limited to in-frame clones, with some not included. Among roughly 380,000 clones listed, about 96% were seen once. The sequenced sample consisted of memory CD8+ T cells sorted from blood. Noted subset: CD45RO+ cells pooled with CCR7-negative TemRA cells. Source of these receptors: a man in his thirties or forties in good health.

The chain joins TRBV27 to TRBJ2-1, with 7 bases lining up with TRBD2. CDR3 length: 15 amino acids. CDR1 MNHEY and CDR2 SMNVEV come from the germline V gene (reference sequence). Losses at the gene ends were 6 bases for V and 7 bases for J; bases not matched to a gene: 12. Written as DNA, the CDR3 is TGTGCCAGCAGCCTGTGGCGGGAGCGAATAAATGAGCAGTTCTTC. Its protein is CASSLWRERINEQFF.

CDR3 residues: CASSPATGRETQYF. The CDR3 DNA sequence: TGTGCCAGCAGCCCAGCGACCGGCCGAGAGACCCAGTACTTC. V gene TRBV5-6 combines with J gene TRBJ2-5; D not resolved. Germline V CDR1 and CDR2: SGHDT, YYEEEE. The ends were cut back, 4 bases at V and 4 bases at J, with 14 bases in the middle. The CDR3 has 14 amino acids.

The V and J genes are TRBV15 and TRBJ2-1, with 12 positions matching TRBD1. The germline CDR1 and CDR2 sequences are LNHNV and YYDKDF (reference sequence). CDR3 length: 16 amino acids. J gave up 9 bases and V 4 bases, and 10 bases lay outside the gene matches. In nucleotides, the CDR3 is TGTGCCACCAGCACCCCGAAGGGGACAGGGGGCGGTGAGCAGTTCTTC. This translates into CATSTPKGTGGGEQFF.

This chain uses TRBV5-1 with TRBJ2-2, with 7 bases lining up with TRBD2. Germline CDR1 is SGHRS and CDR2 is YFSETQ. The CDR3 spans 16 residues. V shed 2 bases and J 6 bases; nucleotides not matched to a gene: 10. The CDR3 here is CASSLERRELAGELFF. CDR3 bases: TGCGCCAGCAGCTTAGAACGGCGGGAGCTGGCCGGGGAGCTGTTTTTT. Complete variable domain (other parts from reference TRBV5-1 and TRBJ2-2): KAGVTQTPRYLIKTRGQQVTLSCSPISGHRSVSWYQQTPGQGLQFLFEYFSETQRNKGNFPGRFSGRQFSNSRSEMNVSTLELGDSALYLCASSLERRELAGELFFGEGSRLTVL.

This chain links TRBV6-1 with TRBJ2-7; no firm D call. The CDR3 is made up of 12 amino acids. The germline V gene has CDR1 MNHNS and CDR2 SASEGT. V lost 9 bases to trimming and J lost 6 bases, with 15 bases between them. CDR3 protein: CARTVSSGEQYF. The CDR3 DNA reads as TGTGCCAGGACGGTGTCCTCCGGCGAGCAGTACTTC.

In nucleotides, the CDR3 is TGTGCCAGCAGTTTAGATCAGGGGTATGGCTACACCTTC. Protein sequence: CASSLDQGYGYTF. The J gene is TRBJ1-2, the V gene TRBV28; D possibly corresponds to TRBD1 (6 bases). This CDR3 is built from 13 residues. The ends were cut back, 2 bases at V and 5 bases at J, with 9 bases in the middle. Germline CDR1 and CDR2: MDHEN and SYDVKM.

This chain joins TRBV25-1 and TRBJ2-7; D not certain. The CDR3 is 13 residues long. CDR1 MGHDK and CDR2 SYGVNS come from the germline V gene. With 2 bases removed from V and 2 bases from J, the gap between germline ends came to 7 bases. Here the CDR3 DNA reads TGTGCCAGCAGTGAAGTAAAAGCCTACGAGCAGTACTTC. Translated: CASSEVKAYEQYF.

This chain uses TRBV7-9 with TRBJ2-2; perhaps TRBD2 as D (6 bases). The CDR3 runs to 16 residues. The germline CDR1 and CDR2 sequences are SEHNR and FQNEAQ (reference sequence). V shed 4 bases and J shed 6 bases, with 18 bases lying between them. The CDR3 region has the DNA TGTGCCAGCAGCTCATATAGCGGTGCGAGCCCCGGGGAGCTGTTTTTT. Protein product: CASSSYSGASPGELFF.

The gene calls are TRBV7-2 and TRBJ2-5; 12 positions agree with TRBD2. The CDR3 contains 17 residues. J lost 5 bases, V lost 5 bases, and 12 bases had no gene match. Germline CDR1 reads SGHTA; CDR2 reads FQGNSA. The CDR3 DNA follows: TGTGCCAGCAGCCGAAAGACAGGACTAGCGGGAATGGAGACCCAGTACTTC. This encodes CASSRKTGLAGMETQYF.

V is TRBV4-2 and J is TRBJ2-2; a possible D gene is TRBD2 (6 bases). Germline CDR1 LGHNA, CDR2 YNFKEQ. The CDR3 has 15 residues. V was shortened by 0 bases and J by 4 bases, with 9 bases between the two germline ends. The CDR3 loop reads CASSQDMEGTGELFF. The DNA of the CDR3 is TGTGCCAGCAGCCAAGATATGGAGGGCACCGGGGAGCTGTTTTTT.

The chain uses TRBV7-9 and TRBJ2-1, with D perhaps TRBD1 (6 bases). This CDR3 has 15 amino acids. V was pared by 0 bases and J by 2 bases, with 8 bases between. Germline V gene lookup returns CDR1 SEHNR and CDR2 FQNEAQ (reference sequence). The chain's CDR3 is CASSLAQGTYNEQFF. CDR3 DNA: TGTGCCAGCAGCTTAGCCCAGGGGACCTACAATGAGCAGTTCTTC. Using reference TRBV7-9 and TRBJ2-1 for the parts outside the CDR3, the full variable domain is DTGVSQNPRHKITKRGQNVTFRCDPISEHNRLYWYRQTLGQGPEFLTYFQNEAQLEKSRLLSDRFSAERPKGSFSTLEIQRTEQGDSAMYLCASSLAQGTYNEQFFGPGTRLTVL.

The rearrangement links TRBV28 to TRBJ1-3; TRBD1 might be the D (6 bases). This CDR3 has 19 amino acids. Deletions cut 4 bases from V and 0 bases from J, with 22 bases between. Germline CDR1 MDHEN, CDR2 SYDVKM. The CDR3 sequence: CASSSTTFIGGGSGNTIYF. The CDR3 nucleotides read TGTGCCAGCAGTTCTACCACCTTTATTGGAGGGGGCTCTGGAAACACCATATATTTT.

V usage is TRBV5-4 and J usage is TRBJ2-3, with 9 bases aligning to TRBD2. Per germline, CDR1 SGHNT and CDR2 YYREEE (reference sequence). This CDR3 region has 15 residues. Unmatched junction bases numbered 6, after V lost 4 bases and J lost 3 bases. Here the CDR3 reads CASSPTGLATDTQYF. Here the CDR3 DNA reads TGTGCCAGCAGCCCCACAGGACTAGCGACAGATACGCAGTATTTT.

V is TRBV7-2 and J is TRBJ2-7, with 11 bases matching TRBD2. The CDR3 is 16 amino acids. Germline trimming cut 1 base from V and 2 bases from J; bases unmatched to any gene: 4. Germline CDR1 reads SGHTA; CDR2 reads FQGNSA. CDR3: CASSLGLLAGAYEQYF. The CDR3 nucleotides are TGTGCCAGCAGCTTAGGTCTACTAGCGGGGGCCTACGAGCAGTACTTC.

This sequence joins TRBV11-1 and TRBJ2-7; TRBD1 matches at 7 bases. J was trimmed by 6 bases and V by 8 bases; bases with no gene match: 10. This CDR3 contains 13 residues. Germline V gene data show CDR1 as SGHAT and CDR2 as FQDESV (reference sequence). The CDR3 coding sequence is TGTGCCAGCGGATCCGGGACAGTTGGCGAGCAGTACTTC. Amino acid sequence: CASGSGTVGEQYF.

In its sample, this clone was seen once. The chain combines TRBV18 with TRBJ2-1; possibly TRBD2 for D (6 bases). The V end lost 6 bases, the J end lost 9 bases, and 15 bases lay between the germline ends. Germline V CDR1 and CDR2: KGHSH, LQKENI. The CDR3 runs to 13 residues. CDR3 amino acids: CASSGTGVSEQFF. The CDR3 region has the DNA TGTGCCAGCTCGGGGACGGGGGTCAGTGAGCAGTTCTTC. The complete variable domain, with remaining parts taken from reference TRBV18 and TRBJ2-1, reads NAGVMQNPRHLVRRRGQEARLRCSPMKGHSHVYWYRQLPEEGLKFMVYLQKENIIDESGMPKERFSAEFPKEGPSILRIQQVVRGDSAAYFCASSGTGVSEQFFGPGTRLTVL.

The rearrangement links TRBV28 to TRBJ1-1, with D perhaps TRBD1 (5 bases). The germline V gene has CDR1 MDHEN and CDR2 SYDVKM. V was cut by 8 bases and J by 2 bases, with 15 bases left in between. The length of the CDR3 is 14 residues. CDR3 protein: CASHQTELNTEAFF. The CDR3 DNA reads as TGTGCCAGCCATCAGACAGAGCTTAACACTGAAGCTTTCTTT.

The rearrangement joins TRBV6-5 to TRBJ2-7; D call uncertain. This CDR3 spans 16 amino acids. Germline CDR1 reads MNHEY; CDR2 reads SVGAGI. Trimming stripped 8 bases from V and 2 bases from J, with 22 bases between. The CDR3 sequence: CASGLPPHSTPYEQYF. The CDR3 coding sequence is TGTGCCAGCGGTTTACCTCCCCACTCTACTCCCTACGAGCAGTACTTC.

V gene TRBV29-1 combines with J gene TRBJ2-3; D gene uncertain. Germline CDR1 SQVTM, CDR2 ANQGSEA. The CDR3 is 12 residues long. V lost 5 bases and J 2 bases, leaving 8 bases between the germline ends. In nucleotides, the CDR3 is TGCAGCGTTCCGACCCCCACAGATACGCAGTATTTT. The encoded protein is CSVPTPTDTQYF.

The CDR3: CSVVVNSNTEAFF. In DNA, the CDR3 is TGCAGCGTTGTAGTCAACTCGAACACTGAAGCTTTCTTT. The chain carries TRBV29-1 and TRBJ1-1; D unresolved. The CDR3 is 13 residues long. Germline V CDR1 and CDR2: SQVTM, ANQGSEA. V lost 4 bases and J lost 1, with 10 bases in between.

This clone has just one count. Other DNA sequences in the sample encode the same CDR3. V usage is TRBV6-5 and J usage is TRBJ1-5, with D possibly being TRBD1 (5 bases). The germline V gene has CDR1 MNHEY and CDR2 SVGAGI. The CDR3 runs to 13 residues. The V and J ends lost 6 bases and 3 bases respectively, with 9 bases between them. This CDR3 reads CASRGGLNQPQHF. The CDR3 DNA reads TGTGCCAGCAGGGGGGGACTCAATCAGCCCCAGCATTTT.

This clone was seen just once. V usage is TRBV5-8 and J usage is TRBJ2-5; D could derive from TRBD1 or TRBD2 (5 bases each). Germline CDR1 is SGHTS and CDR2 is YDEGEE. This CDR3 spans 17 amino acids. Deletions cut 1 base from V and 5 bases from J, with 21 bases between. CDR3 nucleotides: TGTGCCAGCAGCTTGTATCGAGGGGCTGGTGGTTGGGAGACCCAGTACTTC. Translation gives CASSLYRGAGGWETQYF.

This chain uses TRBV6-6 with TRBJ2-1; 12 bases agree with TRBD2. The CDR3 is made up of 15 amino acids. Germline CDR1 reads MNHNY; CDR2 reads SVGAGI (reference sequence). Trimming cost V 6 bases and J 6 bases; bases outside gene matches: 6. In DNA form, the CDR3 reads TGTGCCAGCAGCCGGACTAGCGGGATTCCCAATGAGCAGTTCTTC. Translated: CASSRTSGIPNEQFF.

The chain joins TRBV2 to TRBJ1-1, with 9 bases that match TRBD1. Per germline, CDR1 SNHLY and CDR2 FYNNEI. This CDR3 comprises 13 residues. V dropped 5 bases and J dropped 3; count of bases not matched to a gene: 1. CDR3 DNA sequence: TGTGCCAGCAGTTGGACAGGGGACACTGAAGCTTTCTTT. Translation gives CASSWTGDTEAFF.

The CDR3 DNA sequence: TGTGCCTGGAGGGGGAGGGCCCCCTACAATGAGCAGTTCTTC. Encoded protein: CAWRGRAPYNEQFF. V is TRBV30 and J is TRBJ2-1, with 7 bases lining up with TRBD2. J was trimmed by 2 bases and V by 3 bases; bases with no gene match: 4. CDR1 is GTSNPN and CDR2 is SVGIG in the germline V gene (reference sequence). CDR3 length equals 14 residues.

The chain combines TRBV7-9 with TRBJ2-5; D remains ambiguous. In germline, CDR1 is SEHNR, CDR2 FQNEAQ (reference sequence). V lost 1 base to trimming and J lost 2 bases, with 8 bases between them. CDR3 length equals 14 residues. The CDR3 region has the DNA TGTGCCAGCAGCTTAGGAGGATGGCAAGAGACCCAGTACTTC. As protein: CASSLGGWQETQYF. Variable domain in full (rest from reference TRBV7-9 and TRBJ2-5): DTGVSQNPRHKITKRGQNVTFRCDPISEHNRLYWYRQTLGQGPEFLTYFQNEAQLEKSRLLSDRFSAERPKGSFSTLEIQRTEQGDSAMYLCASSLGGWQETQYFGPGTRLLVL.

The V call is TRBV6-1, the J call TRBJ1-3, with 7 bases matching TRBD1. J gave up 2 bases and V 1 base, and 8 bases lay outside the gene matches. The CDR3 loop spans 17 amino acids. In germline, CDR1 is MNHNS, CDR2 SASEGT. CDR3: CASSEGGRTGPGNTIYF. The CDR3 coding sequence is TGTGCCAGCAGTGAAGGAGGGCGGACAGGCCCTGGAAACACCATATATTTT.

The chain combines TRBV28 with TRBJ1-4, with D uncertain. This CDR3 has 16 amino acids. V shed 5 bases and J shed 1 base, with 14 bases lying between them. The germline V gene encodes CDR1 MDHEN and CDR2 SYDVKM. CDR3 sequence (DNA): TGTGCCAGCAGTCAAGAGGGCGCAGGAACTAATGAAAAACTGTTTTTT. Its protein is CASSQEGAGTNEKLFF.

CDR3 region: CASSLTTSISEQYF. As DNA, the CDR3 is TGCGCCAGCAGCTTAACGACTAGCATAAGTGAGCAGTACTTC. This rearrangement joins TRBV5-1 to TRBJ2-7; 7 bases map to TRBD2. CDR1 and CDR2 from the germline V gene are SGHRS and YFSETQ. Germline trimming cut 2 bases from V and 7 bases from J; bases unmatched to any gene: 9. CDR3 length: 14 amino acids.